This T cell receptor beta chain comes out of a study of T cell responses to AZD1222 COVID-19 vaccine. Whole-study findings and limits: It was only five to seven AZD1222 recipients who were seropositive at baseline. The CD4 TCRs associated with vaccination extended across spike and predominated at 160-218 and 743-854. Clonal diversity was possibly underestimated, and white British individuals and females predominated among donors.

Measured with immunoSEQ multiplex PCR; TCRdb has only the in-frame clones, and not every one. The sample lists 75,000 to 95,000 clones, roughly nine tenths seen once, with about 3% in the top ten. The CDR3 covers 14 residues. Germline-derived CDR1 and CDR2 are SNHLY and FYNNEI. The V end was cut by 7 bases, the J end by 6 bases, with 19 bases between. A note on this clone: Its target is not known.

The chain joins TRBV2 to TRBJ2-7; TRBD2 is a possible D gene (6 bases). This clonotype was sampled from an adult in good health. Sample: peripheral blood, taken on day 0 of MenACWY control vaccination. The CDR3 here is CASITGGRRTEQYF. DNA of the CDR3: TGTGCCAGCATTACCGGGGGACGACGGACCGAGCAGTACTTC.